This T cell receptor beta chain was identified in a study of cytomegalovirus exposure and HLA in healthy donors. Germline CDR1 SNHLY, CDR2 FYNNEI. There are 16 residues in the CDR3. Trimming pared 3 bases from V and 1 base from J, leaving 15 bases between. Primers: 60 Vbeta forward and 13 Jbeta reverse. Measured with immunoSEQ multiplex PCR; TCRdb has only the in-frame clones, and not every one. The repertoire holds roughly 130,000 clones, with approximately 86% as singletons. V and J are TRBV2 and TRBJ1-2, with TRBD1 as a possible D gene (5 bases). This TCR came from a boy aged 10-17 years in good health and CMV-seronegative. The sample taken for sequencing was PBMCs. The CDR3 DNA reads as TGTGCCAGCAGTGAGGGCGACAGCCTCAATAACTATGGCTACACCTTC. It specifies CASSEGDSLNNYGYTF.